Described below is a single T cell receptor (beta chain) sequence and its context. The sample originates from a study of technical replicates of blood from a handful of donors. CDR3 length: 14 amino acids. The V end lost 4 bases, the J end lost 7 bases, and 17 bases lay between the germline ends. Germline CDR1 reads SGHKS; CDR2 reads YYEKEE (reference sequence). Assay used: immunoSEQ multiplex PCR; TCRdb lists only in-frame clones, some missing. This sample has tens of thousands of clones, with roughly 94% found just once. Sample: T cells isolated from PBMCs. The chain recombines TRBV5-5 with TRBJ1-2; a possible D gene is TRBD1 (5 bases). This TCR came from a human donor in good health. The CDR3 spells CASSPTHSGVGYTF. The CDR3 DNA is TGTGCCAGCAGCCCAACTCATTCGGGGGTTGGCTACACCTTC.